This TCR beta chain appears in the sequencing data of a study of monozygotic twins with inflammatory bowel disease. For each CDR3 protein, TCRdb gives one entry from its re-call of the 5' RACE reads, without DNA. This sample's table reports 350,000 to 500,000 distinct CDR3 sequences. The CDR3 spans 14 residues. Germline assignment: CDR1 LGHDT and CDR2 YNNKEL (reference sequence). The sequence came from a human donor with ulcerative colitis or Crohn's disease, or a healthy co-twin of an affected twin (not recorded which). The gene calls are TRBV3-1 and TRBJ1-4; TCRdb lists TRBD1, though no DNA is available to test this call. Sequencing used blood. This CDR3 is CASAPQGRDEKLFF.